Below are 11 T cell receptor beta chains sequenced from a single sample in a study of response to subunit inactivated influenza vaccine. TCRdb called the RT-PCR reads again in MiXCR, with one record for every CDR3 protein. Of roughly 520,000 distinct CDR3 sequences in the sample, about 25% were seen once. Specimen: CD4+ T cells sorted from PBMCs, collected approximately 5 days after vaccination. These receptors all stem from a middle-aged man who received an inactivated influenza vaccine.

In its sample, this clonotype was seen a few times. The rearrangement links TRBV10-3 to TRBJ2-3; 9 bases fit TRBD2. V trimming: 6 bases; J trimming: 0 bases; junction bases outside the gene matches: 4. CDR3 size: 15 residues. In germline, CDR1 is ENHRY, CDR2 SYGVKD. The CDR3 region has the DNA TGTGCCATCAGAAAGGGACTAGCTAGCACAGATACGCAGTATTTT. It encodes CAIRKGLASTDTQYF.

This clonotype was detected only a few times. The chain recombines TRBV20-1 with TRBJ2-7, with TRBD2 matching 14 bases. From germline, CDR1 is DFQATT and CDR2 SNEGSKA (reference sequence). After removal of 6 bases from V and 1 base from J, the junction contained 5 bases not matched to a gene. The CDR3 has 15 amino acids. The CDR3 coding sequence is TGCAGTGCATGGACTAGCGGGAGGTTTTCCTACGAGCAGTACTTC. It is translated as CSAWTSGRFSYEQYF.

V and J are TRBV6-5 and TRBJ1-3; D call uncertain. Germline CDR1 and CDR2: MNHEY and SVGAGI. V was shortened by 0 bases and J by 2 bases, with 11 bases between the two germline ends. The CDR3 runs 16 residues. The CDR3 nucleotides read TGTGCCAGCAGTTACTCGATCAGATCTGCTGGAAACACCATATATTTT. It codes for CASSYSIRSAGNTIYF.

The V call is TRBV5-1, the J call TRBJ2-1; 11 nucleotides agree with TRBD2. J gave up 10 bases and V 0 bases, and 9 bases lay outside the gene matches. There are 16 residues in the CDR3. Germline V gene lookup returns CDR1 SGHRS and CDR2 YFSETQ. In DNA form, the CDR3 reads TGCGCCAGCAGCTTGGTCCTACTAGCGGGAGTAAGAGAGCAGTTCTTC. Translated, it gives CASSLVLLAGVREQFF.

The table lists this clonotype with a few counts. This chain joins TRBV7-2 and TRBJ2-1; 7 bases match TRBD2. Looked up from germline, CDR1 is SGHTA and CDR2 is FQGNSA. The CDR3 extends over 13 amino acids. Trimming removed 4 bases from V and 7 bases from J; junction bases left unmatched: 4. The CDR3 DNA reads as TGTGCCAGCAGCTATGGACTAGTTAATGAGCAGTTCTTC. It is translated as CASSYGLVNEQFF.

CDR3 bases: TGTGCCATCAGTGAGTCGACCACAGATACGCAGTATTTT. Protein sequence: CAISESTTDTQYF. The chain carries TRBV10-3 and TRBJ2-3; D unclear. V gave up 0 bases and J gave up 2 bases, with 3 bases separating them. Germline V gene sequence: CDR1 ENHRY, CDR2 SYGVKD. The CDR3 is 13 residues long.

The CDR3 is CASSSYYYEQYF. CDR3 nucleotides: TGTGCCAGCAGTTCTTACTACTACGAGCAGTACTTC. The chain joins TRBV6-2 or TRBV6-3 to TRBJ2-7; D not certain. V was pared by 4 bases and J by 3 bases, with 7 bases between. CDR1 is MNHEY, CDR2 SVGEGT, per germline. This CDR3 contains 12 residues.

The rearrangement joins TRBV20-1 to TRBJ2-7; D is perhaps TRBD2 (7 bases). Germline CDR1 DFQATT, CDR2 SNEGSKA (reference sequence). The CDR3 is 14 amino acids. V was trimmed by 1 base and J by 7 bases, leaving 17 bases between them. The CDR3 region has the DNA TGCAGTGCTAGAGTCCGGGGGGCCTCCAGGGAGCAGTACTTC. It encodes CSARVRGASREQYF.

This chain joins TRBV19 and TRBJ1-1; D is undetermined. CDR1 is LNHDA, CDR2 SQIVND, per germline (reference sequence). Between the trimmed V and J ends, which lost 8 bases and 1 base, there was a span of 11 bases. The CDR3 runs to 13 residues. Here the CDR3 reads CASAGRANTEAFF. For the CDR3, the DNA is TGTGCCAGTGCCGGACGCGCGAACACTGAAGCTTTCTTT.

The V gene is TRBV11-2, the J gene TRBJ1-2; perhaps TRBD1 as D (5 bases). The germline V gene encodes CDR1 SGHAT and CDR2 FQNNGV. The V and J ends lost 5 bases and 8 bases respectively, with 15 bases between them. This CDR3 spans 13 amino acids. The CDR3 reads CASSPGNRGGYTF. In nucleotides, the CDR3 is TGTGCCAGCAGCCCAGGGAATAGAGGGGGCTACACCTTC.

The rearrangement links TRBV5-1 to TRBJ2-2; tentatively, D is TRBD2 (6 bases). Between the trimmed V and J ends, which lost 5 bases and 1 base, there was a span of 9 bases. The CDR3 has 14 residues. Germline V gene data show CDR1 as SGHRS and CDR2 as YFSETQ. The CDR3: CASSSSENTGELFF. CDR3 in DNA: TGCGCCAGCAGTTCTAGCGAGAACACCGGGGAGCTGTTTTTT.